The rows below give T cell receptor beta chains drawn from one sample of a study of technical replicates of blood from a handful of donors. The protocol was immunoSEQ multiplex PCR, while the TCRdb copy is restricted to in-frame clones and leaves out a portion. The sample has approximately 89,000 clones, approximately 94% seen once. Sequences were obtained from T cells isolated from PBMCs. Receptor source: a human donor in good health. Both conserved end residues are part of each CDR3. Each record gives: clone size, D gene, J gene, V gene, CDR3 DNA, CDR3 protein. D genes are given only for firm matches. The size entry is marked missing in some rows and otherwise reads once, few, many or a size class.

>-|-|TRBJ2-7|TRBV18
TGTGCCAGCTCACCCCAAGGACAGATCTACGAGCAGTACTTC
CASSPQGQIYEQYF
>-|-|TRBJ1-1|TRBV6-1
TGTGCCAGCAGGCGGGGAGCGAGCACTGAAGCTTTCTTT
CASRRGASTEAFF
>-|-|TRBJ1-1|TRBV4-1
TGCGCCAGCAGCCAAGGCCCTAGGGGTACTGAAGCTTTCTTT
CASSQGPRGTEAFF
>-|TRBD2|TRBJ2-7|TRBV5-6
TGTGCCAGCAGCCCTACCAGGCGGGGGGGCTCCTACGAGCAGTACTTC
CASSPTRRGGSYEQYF
>-|-|TRBJ2-7|TRBV6-1
TGTGCCAGCAGTGAAGGCCCGGGACTCTACTACGAGCAGTACTTC
CASSEGPGLYYEQYF
>-|TRBD1|TRBJ1-5|TRBV6-1
TGTGCCAGCAGTGAGGGACAGGGTATATATAGCAATCAGCCCCAGCATTTT
CASSEGQGIYSNQPQHF
>-|TRBD1|TRBJ1-1|TRBV6-4
TGTGCCAGCAGTGACAATCCAGGGGGCATGAACACTGAAGCTTTCTTT
CASSDNPGGMNTEAFF
>-|-|TRBJ2-2|TRBV6-5
TGTGCCAGCAACCGCGGGGCAAGCACCGGGGAGCTGTTTTTT
CASNRGASTGELFF
>-|-|TRBJ1-2|TRBV6-6
TGTGCCAGCAGGTCCGGGACATCTATTGATGGCTACACCTTC
CASRSGTSIDGYTF
>-|-|TRBJ2-3|TRBV6-1
TGTGCCAGCAGTGAAATGCTAGGTAGCACAGATACGCAGTATTTT
CASSEMLGSTDTQYF
>-|-|TRBJ2-5|TRBV28
TGTGCCAGCAGTTTCGTTTCAGACCAAGAGACCCAGTACTTC
CASSFVSDQETQYF
>-|TRBD2|TRBJ2-2|TRBV19
TGTGCCAGTAGGGGACTAGGTTGGACCGGGGAGCTGTTTTTT
CASRGLGWTGELFF
>once|TRBD2|TRBJ2-7|TRBV29-1
TGCAGCGTCGAAGGACTAGCGAACTCCTACGAGCAGTACTTC
CSVEGLANSYEQYF
>-|-|TRBJ2-7|TRBV21-1
TGTGCCAGCAGATTAGCCTACGAGCAGTACTTC
CASRLAYEQYF
>-|-|TRBJ1-1|TRBV4-1
TGCGCCAGCAGCCAAGATTGGAGGGGTGAAGCTTTCTTT
CASSQDWRGEAFF
>-|TRBD2|TRBJ2-7|TRBV5-1
TGCGCCAGCAGCTTGAGAGCGGGGGGGCAATCTGGCGAGCAGTACTTC
CASSLRAGGQSGEQYF
>-|TRBD1|TRBJ2-3|TRBV6-1
TGTGCCGGGGGTACAGGGGTAGATACGCAGTATTTT
CAGGTGVDTQYF
>-|-|TRBJ2-5|TRBV5-1
TGCGCCAGCAGAATCGACGCAGGAGGGACCCAGTACTTC
CASRIDAGGTQYF
>-|-|TRBJ2-7|TRBV19
TGTGCCAGTAGTATTATGGCAGGGCACTACGAGCAGTACTTC
CASSIMAGHYEQYF
>-|TRBD2|TRBJ2-1|TRBV5-4
TGTGCCAGCAGCCGTACCGGGACTAGAGATGGCGAGCAGTTCTTC
CASSRTGTRDGEQFF
>-|-|TRBJ1-5|TRBV5-6
TGTGCCAGCAGCTTGGCCCGAGCCAACAATCAGCCCCAGCATTTT
CASSLARANNQPQHF
>-|-|TRBJ2-1|TRBV5-1
TGCGCCAGCAGCTTGGTGTCAGGGGAGTACAATGAGCAGTTCTTC
CASSLVSGEYNEQFF
>-|TRBD1|TRBJ1-1|TRBV7-2
TGTGCCAGCAGCTCTGGGACAGGGGTTATTGAAGCTTTCTTT
CASSSGTGVIEAFF
>-|-|TRBJ1-2|TRBV2
TGTGCCAGCAGTGCATTCCCCCAGGGAGGCTACACCTTC
CASSAFPQGGYTF
>-|-|TRBJ1-4|TRBV5-1
TGCGCCAGCAGCGCCTTGTCTTGGCCAACTAATGAAAAACTGTTTTTT
CASSALSWPTNEKLFF
>-|TRBD1|TRBJ2-1|TRBV4-1
TGCGCCAGCAGCCAACCAATGGGGAGACAGGGGGGGTACAATGAGCAGTTCTTC
CASSQPMGRQGGYNEQFF
>once|-|TRBJ2-3|TRBV15
TGTGCCACCAGCAGAGGGGCATCTCGGCAGGCCGGCACAGATACGCAGTATTTT
CATSRGASRQAGTDTQYF
>-|-|TRBJ2-2|TRBV2
TGTGCCAGCAGTGTTTCGAGGCCCGGGGAGCTGTTTTTT
CASSVSRPGELFF
>-|TRBD2|TRBJ2-7|TRBV2
TGTGCCGGGAATTTGGGACTAGCGGCCGCCGGGGAGCAGTACTTC
CAGNLGLAAAGEQYF
>-|TRBD2|TRBJ2-1|TRBV18
TGTGCCAGCTCACCACCGTCGCTAGCGGGAGCTTACAATGAGCAGTTCTTC
CASSPPSLAGAYNEQFF
>-|-|TRBJ1-1|TRBV7-2
TGTGCCAGCAGCTTGACTGTGGCGGGGGAAACTGAAGCTTTCTTT
CASSLTVAGETEAFF
>once|TRBD1|TRBJ2-3|TRBV2
TGTGCCAGCAGTGAGTTAGGGGGCGCCCCGGGGGATACGCAGTATTTT
CASSELGGAPGDTQYF
>-|-|TRBJ1-4|TRBV5-1
TGCGCCAGCAGCTTGGTATCTGGGGAGCATGGTGAAAAACTGTTTTTT
CASSLVSGEHGEKLFF
>-|-|TRBJ2-1|TRBV10-1
TGCGCCAGCAGTGACCTAAAGTCAGGTAGAGCCAATGAGCAGTTCTTC
CASSDLKSGRANEQFF
>-|-|TRBJ1-4|TRBV28
TGTGCCACGGGGGGCCCAAATGAAAAACTGTTTTTT
CATGGPNEKLFF
>once|-|TRBJ2-2|TRBV10-3
TGTGCCACCGGGTCCGACAGTCCCACCGGGGAGCTGTTTTTT
CATGSDSPTGELFF
>-|TRBD1|TRBJ2-7|TRBV19
TGTGCCAGTAGTATGGGACAGGGGTGGAACTACGAGCAGTACTTC
CASSMGQGWNYEQYF